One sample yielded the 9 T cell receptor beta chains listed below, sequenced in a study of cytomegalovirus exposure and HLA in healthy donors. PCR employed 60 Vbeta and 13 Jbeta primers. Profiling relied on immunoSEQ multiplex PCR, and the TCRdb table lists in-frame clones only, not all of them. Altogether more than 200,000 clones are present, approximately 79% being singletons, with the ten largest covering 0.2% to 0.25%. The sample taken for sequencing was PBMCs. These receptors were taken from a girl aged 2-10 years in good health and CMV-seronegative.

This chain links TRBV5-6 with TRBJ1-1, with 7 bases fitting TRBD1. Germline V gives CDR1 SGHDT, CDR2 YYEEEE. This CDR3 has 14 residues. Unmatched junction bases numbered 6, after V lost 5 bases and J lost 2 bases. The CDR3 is CASSTGTANTEAFF. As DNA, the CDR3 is TGTGCCAGCAGTACCGGGACAGCAAACACTGAAGCTTTCTTT.

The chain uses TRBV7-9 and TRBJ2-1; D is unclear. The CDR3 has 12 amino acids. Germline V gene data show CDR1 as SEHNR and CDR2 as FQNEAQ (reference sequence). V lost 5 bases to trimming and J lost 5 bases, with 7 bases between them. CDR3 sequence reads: CASSQADNEQFF. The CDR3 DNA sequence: TGTGCCAGCAGCCAGGCCGACAATGAGCAGTTCTTC.

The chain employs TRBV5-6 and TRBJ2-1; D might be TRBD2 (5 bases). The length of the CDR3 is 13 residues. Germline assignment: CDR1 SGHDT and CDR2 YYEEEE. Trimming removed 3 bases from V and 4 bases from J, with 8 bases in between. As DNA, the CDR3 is TGTGCCAGCAGCTATACTAGGTACAATGAGCAGTTCTTC. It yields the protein CASSYTRYNEQFF.

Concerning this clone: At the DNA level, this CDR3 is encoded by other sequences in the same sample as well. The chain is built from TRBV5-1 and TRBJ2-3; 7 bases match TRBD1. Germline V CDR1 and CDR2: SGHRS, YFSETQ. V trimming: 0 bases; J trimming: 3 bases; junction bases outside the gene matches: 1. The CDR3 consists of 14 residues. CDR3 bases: TGCGCCAGCAGCTTGGAGGGGGCAACAGATACGCAGTATTTT. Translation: CASSLEGATDTQYF.

In nucleotides, the CDR3 is TGTGCCAGCACCATGACAGGGCGCCCTGAAGCTTTCTTT. It encodes CASTMTGRPEAFF. This rearrangement joins TRBV6-1 to TRBJ1-1; 7 bases are a match to TRBD1. CDR1 MNHNS and CDR2 SASEGT come from the germline V gene. The CDR3 is 13 residues long. V was clipped by 7 bases and J by 6 bases; unmatched bases: 8.

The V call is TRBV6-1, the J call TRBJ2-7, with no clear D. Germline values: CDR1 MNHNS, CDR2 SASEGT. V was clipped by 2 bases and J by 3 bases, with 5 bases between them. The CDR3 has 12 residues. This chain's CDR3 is CASSEYRYEQYF. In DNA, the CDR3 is TGTGCCAGCAGTGAATATCGCTACGAGCAGTACTTC.

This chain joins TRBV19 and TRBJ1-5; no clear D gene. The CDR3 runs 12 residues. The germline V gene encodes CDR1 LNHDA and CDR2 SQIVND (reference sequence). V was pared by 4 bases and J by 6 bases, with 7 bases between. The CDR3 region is CASSKTIQPQHF. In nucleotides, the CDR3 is TGTGCCAGTAGTAAGACAATTCAGCCCCAGCATTTT.

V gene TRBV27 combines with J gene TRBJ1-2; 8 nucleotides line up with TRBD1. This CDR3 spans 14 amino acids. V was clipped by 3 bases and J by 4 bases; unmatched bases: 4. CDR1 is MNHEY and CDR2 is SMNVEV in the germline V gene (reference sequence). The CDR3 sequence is CASSFTGTGYGYTF. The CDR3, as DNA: TGTGCCAGCAGTTTCACCGGGACAGGCTATGGCTACACCTTC.

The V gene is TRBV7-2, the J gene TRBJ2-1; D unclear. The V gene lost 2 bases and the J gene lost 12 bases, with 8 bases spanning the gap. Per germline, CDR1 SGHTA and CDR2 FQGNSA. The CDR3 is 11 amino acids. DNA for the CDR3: TGTGCCAGCAGCTTATCCTCCCTGCAGTTCTTC. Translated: CASSLSSLQFF.